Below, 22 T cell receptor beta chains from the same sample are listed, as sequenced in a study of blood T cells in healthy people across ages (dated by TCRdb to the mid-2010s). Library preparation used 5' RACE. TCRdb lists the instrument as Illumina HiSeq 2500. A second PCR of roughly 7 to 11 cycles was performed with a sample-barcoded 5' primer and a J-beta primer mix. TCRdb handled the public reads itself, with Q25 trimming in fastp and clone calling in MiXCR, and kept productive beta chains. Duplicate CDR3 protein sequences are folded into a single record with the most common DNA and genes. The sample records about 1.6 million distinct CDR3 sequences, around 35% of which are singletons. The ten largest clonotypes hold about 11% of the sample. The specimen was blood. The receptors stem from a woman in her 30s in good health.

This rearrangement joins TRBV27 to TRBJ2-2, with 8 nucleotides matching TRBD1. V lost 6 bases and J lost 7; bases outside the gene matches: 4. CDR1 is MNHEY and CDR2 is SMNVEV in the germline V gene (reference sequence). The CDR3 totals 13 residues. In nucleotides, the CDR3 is TGTGCCAGCAGCACAGGGACAGGCGGGGAGCTGTTTTTT. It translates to CASSTGTGGELFF.

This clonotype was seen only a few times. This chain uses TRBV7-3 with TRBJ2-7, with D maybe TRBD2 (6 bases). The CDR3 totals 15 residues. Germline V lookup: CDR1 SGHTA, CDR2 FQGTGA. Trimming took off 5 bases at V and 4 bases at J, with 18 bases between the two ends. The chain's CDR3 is CASSPGGLGTYEQYF. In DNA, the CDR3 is TGTGCCAGCAGCCCCGGTGGGTTGGGGACTTACGAGCAGTACTTC.

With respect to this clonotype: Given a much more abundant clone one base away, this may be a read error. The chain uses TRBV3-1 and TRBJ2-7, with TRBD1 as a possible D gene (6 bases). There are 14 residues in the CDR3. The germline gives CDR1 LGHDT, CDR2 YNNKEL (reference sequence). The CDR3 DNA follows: TGTGCCAGCAGCCTAGCTGGACAGACCTACGAGCATTACTTC. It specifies CASSLAGQTYEHYF.

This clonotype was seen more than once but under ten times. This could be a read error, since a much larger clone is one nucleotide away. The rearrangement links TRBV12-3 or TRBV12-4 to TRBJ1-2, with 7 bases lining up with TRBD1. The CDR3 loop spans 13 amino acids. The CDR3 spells CASQPRGNYGHTF. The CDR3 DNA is TGTGCCAGCCAGCCCAGGGGGAACTATGGCCACACCTTC.

The CDR3 DNA reads TGTGCCAGCAGCTTAATGGGGGGTCTCCAAGAGACCCAGTACTTC. Protein product: CASSLMGGLQETQYF. J is TRBJ2-5 and V is TRBV7-3, with D perhaps matching TRBD2 (6 bases). The CDR3 loop spans 15 amino acids. CDR1 and CDR2 from the germline V gene are SGHTA and FQGTGA. Trimming took 1 base from V and 1 from J, leaving 10 bases between them.

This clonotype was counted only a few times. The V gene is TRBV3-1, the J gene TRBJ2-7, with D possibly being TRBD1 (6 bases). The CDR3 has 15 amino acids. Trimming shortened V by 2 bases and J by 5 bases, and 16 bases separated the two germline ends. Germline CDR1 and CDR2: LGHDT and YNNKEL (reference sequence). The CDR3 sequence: CASSQIPTGIHEQYF. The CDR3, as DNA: TGTGCCAGCAGCCAAATCCCAACAGGGATCCACGAGCAGTACTTC.

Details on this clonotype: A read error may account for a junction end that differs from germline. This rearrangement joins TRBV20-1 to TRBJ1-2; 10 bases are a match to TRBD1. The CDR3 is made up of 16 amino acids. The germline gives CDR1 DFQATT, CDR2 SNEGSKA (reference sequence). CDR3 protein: CSTRDPTGGQGYGYTF. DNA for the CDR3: TGCAGTACTAGAGATCCGACAGGGGGCCAAGGGTATGGCTACACCTTC.

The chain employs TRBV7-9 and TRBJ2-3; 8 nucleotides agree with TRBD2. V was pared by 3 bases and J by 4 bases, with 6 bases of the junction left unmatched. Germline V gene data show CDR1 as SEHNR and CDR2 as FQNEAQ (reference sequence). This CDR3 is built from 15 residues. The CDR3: CASSFGTRSADTQYF. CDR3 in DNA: TGTGCCAGCAGCTTTGGGACTAGGTCAGCAGATACGCAGTATTTT.

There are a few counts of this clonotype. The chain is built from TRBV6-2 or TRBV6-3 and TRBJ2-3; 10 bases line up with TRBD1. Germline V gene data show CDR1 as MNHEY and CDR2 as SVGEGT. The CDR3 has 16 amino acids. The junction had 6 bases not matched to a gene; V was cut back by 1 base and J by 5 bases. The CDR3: CASSYLPGQGKDTQYF. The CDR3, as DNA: TGTGCCAGCAGTTACTTACCGGGACAGGGGAAAGATACGCAGTATTTT.

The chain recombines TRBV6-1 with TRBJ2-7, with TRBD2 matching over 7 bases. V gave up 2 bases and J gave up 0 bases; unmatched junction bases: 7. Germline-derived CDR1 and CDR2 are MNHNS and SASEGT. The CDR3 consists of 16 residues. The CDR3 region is CASSESRGSSSYEQYF. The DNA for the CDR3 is TGTGCCAGCAGTGAAAGTCGCGGGAGCAGCTCCTACGAGCAGTACTTC.

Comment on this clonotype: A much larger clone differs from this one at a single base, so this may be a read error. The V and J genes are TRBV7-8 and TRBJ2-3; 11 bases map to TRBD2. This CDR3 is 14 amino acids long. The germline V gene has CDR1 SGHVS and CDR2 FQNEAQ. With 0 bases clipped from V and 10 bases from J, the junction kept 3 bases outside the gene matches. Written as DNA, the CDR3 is TGTGCCAGCAGCTTAGCCACTAGCGGGGGTGCGCAGTATTTT. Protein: CASSLATSGGAQYF.

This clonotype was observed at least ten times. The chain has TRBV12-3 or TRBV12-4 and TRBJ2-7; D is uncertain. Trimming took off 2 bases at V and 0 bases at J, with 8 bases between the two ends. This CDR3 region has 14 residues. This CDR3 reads CASSLILGSYEQYF. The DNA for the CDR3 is TGTGCCAGCAGTTTAATTCTGGGCTCCTACGAGCAGTACTTC.

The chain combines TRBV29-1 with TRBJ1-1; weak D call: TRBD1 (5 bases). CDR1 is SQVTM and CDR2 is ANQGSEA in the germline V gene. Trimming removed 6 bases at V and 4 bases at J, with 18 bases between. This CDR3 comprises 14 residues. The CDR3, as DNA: TGCAGCGTCCAGGGACGAGGAAGCACCACTGAAGCTTTCTTT. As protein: CSVQGRGSTTEAFF.

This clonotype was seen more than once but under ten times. The CDR3 sequence is CASRQGLAGEAYNEQFF. As DNA, the CDR3 is TGTGCCAGCAGGCAGGGACTAGCGGGAGAGGCCTACAATGAGCAGTTCTTC. The chain carries TRBV28 and TRBJ2-1; 14 bases line up with TRBD2. Losses at the gene ends were 6 bases for V and 2 bases for J; bases not matched to a gene: 6. This CDR3 comprises 17 residues. Germline V gene data show CDR1 as MDHEN and CDR2 as SYDVKM.

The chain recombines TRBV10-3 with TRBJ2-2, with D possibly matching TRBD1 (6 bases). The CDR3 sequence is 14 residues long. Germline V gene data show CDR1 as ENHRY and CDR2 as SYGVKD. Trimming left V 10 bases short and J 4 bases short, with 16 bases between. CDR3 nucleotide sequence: TGTGCCAGCAGGACAGCCCGGGGCACCGGGGAGCTGTTTTTT. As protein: CASRTARGTGELFF.

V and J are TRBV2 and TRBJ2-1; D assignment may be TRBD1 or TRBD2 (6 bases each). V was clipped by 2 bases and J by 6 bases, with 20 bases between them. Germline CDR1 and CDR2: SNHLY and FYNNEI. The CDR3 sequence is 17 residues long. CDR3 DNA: TGTGCCAGCAGTGAACTTCCCGGGGGCGAGGTCCGCAATGAGCAGTTCTTC. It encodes CASSELPGGEVRNEQFF.

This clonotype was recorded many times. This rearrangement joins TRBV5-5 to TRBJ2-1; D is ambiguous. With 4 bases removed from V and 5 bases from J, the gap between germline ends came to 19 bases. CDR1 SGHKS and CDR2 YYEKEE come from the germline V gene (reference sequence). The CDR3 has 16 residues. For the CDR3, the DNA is TGTGCCAGCAGCCCGGACGGGCCTTGGGCACACAATGAGCAGTTCTTC. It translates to CASSPDGPWAHNEQFF. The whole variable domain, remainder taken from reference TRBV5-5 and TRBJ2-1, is DAGVTQSPTHLIKTRGQQVTLRCSPISGHKSVSWYQQVLGQGPQFIFQYYEKEERGRGNFPDRFSARQFPNYSSELNVNALLLGDSALYLCASSPDGPWAHNEQFFGPGTRLTVL.

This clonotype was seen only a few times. CDR3 sequence reads: CASSRGQGKISNQPQHF. DNA for the CDR3: TGTGCCAGCAGTCGGGGACAGGGTAAGATTAGCAATCAGCCCCAGCATTTT. This chain uses TRBV11-2 with TRBJ1-5; 9 nucleotides match TRBD1. This CDR3 spans 17 amino acids. Germline trimming cut 6 bases from V and 0 bases from J; bases unmatched to any gene: 9. Germline CDR1 and CDR2: SGHAT and FQNNGV. Filled out from reference TRBV11-2 and TRBJ1-5, the complete variable domain reads EAGVAQSPRYKIIEKRQSVAFWCNPISGHATLYWYQQILGQGPKLLIQFQNNGVVDDSQLPKDRFSAERLKGVDSTLKIQPAKLEDSAVYLCASSRGQGKISNQPQHFGDGTRLSIL.

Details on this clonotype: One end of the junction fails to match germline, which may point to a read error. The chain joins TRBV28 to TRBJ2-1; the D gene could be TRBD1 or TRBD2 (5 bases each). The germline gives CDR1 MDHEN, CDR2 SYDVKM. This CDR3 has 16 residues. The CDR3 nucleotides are TGTGCCAGCAGCTGGACCGCCCGGGGCCTAGGAAATGGGCAGTTCTTC. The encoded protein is CASSWTARGLGNGQFF.

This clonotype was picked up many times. CDR3 amino acids: CSVVTSAGSSYNEQFF. The CDR3 DNA reads as TGCAGCGTTGTAACCTCCGCTGGGAGCTCCTACAATGAGCAGTTCTTC. J is TRBJ2-1 and V is TRBV29-1; D may be TRBD2 (5 bases). The V gene's germline CDR1 is SQVTM and CDR2 ANQGSEA. The CDR3 runs 16 residues. V was pared by 4 bases and J by 0 bases, with 16 bases between.

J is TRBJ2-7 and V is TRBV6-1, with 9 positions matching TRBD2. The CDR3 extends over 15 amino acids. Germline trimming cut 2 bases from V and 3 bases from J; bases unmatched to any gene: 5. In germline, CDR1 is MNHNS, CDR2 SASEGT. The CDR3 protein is CASSELGTSSYEQYF. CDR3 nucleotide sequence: TGTGCCAGCAGTGAACTCGGGACTAGCAGCTACGAGCAGTACTTC.

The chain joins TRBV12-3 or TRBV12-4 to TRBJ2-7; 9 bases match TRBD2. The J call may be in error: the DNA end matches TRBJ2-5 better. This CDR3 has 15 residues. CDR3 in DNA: TGTGCCAGCAGTCCTCCTAGCGGGATAGGGGAGACCCAGTACTTC. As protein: CASSPPSGIGETQYF.